What follows are 7 T cell receptor beta chains derived from one specimen sequenced in a study of blood T cell repertoires in COVID-19. Libraries were prepared by immunoSEQ multiplex PCR; TCRdb keeps only in-frame clonotypes and omits some of them. Of around 60,000 clones in the sample, 90% were seen once. Sequenced material: peripheral blood. The receptor set was obtained from a man aged 55 to 69 with active COVID-19.

V gene TRBV2 combines with J gene TRBJ1-3, with 8 positions matching TRBD1. V shed 4 bases, J shed 3 bases, and the junction held 11 bases outside the gene matches. The CDR3 loop spans 17 amino acids. Per germline, CDR1 SNHLY and CDR2 FYNNEI. CDR3 sequence: CASSGLRTGQVGNTIYF. In DNA form, the CDR3 reads TGTGCCAGCAGTGGACTTCGGACAGGGCAAGTTGGAAACACCATATATTTT.

The chain carries TRBV2 and TRBJ1-5, with a possible D match to TRBD1 (6 bases). The CDR3 has 13 residues. Germline CDR1 is SNHLY and CDR2 is FYNNEI. Deletions cut 3 bases from V and 9 bases from J, with 12 bases between. CDR3 in amino acids: CASSDRTVGPQHF. CDR3 nucleotides: TGTGCCAGCAGTGACCGGACAGTGGGGCCCCAGCATTTT.

The chain recombines TRBV11-2 with TRBJ2-4; maybe TRBD2 (5 bases). The CDR3 runs 12 residues. The germline V gene encodes CDR1 SGHAT and CDR2 FQNNGV. Trimming took 3 bases from V and 7 from J, leaving 7 bases between them. CDR3 protein: CASSFGINIQYF. CDR3 in DNA: TGTGCCAGCAGCTTCGGGATTAACATTCAGTACTTC.

This rearrangement joins TRBV11-2 to TRBJ2-1; 10 positions match TRBD2. Trimming cost V 2 bases and J 0 bases; bases outside gene matches: 7. The CDR3 length is 18 residues. Germline V gene lookup returns CDR1 SGHAT and CDR2 FQNNGV. The CDR3 sequence is CASSLTLAGVGSYNEQFF. The DNA for the CDR3 is TGTGCCAGCAGCTTAACTCTAGCGGGAGTGGGCTCCTACAATGAGCAGTTCTTC.

V gene TRBV29-1 combines with J gene TRBJ1-4, with 7 nucleotides matching TRBD1. V shed 6 bases and J 7 bases; nucleotides not matched to a gene: 8. The CDR3 contains 13 residues. The V gene's germline CDR1 is SQVTM and CDR2 ANQGSEA. The CDR3 spells CSVGQTLGEKLFF. CDR3 bases: TGCAGCGTGGGACAGACGCTCGGTGAAAAACTGTTTTTT.

CDR3 residues: CASSQGPIRGNTEAFF. CDR3 bases: TGTGCCAGCAGCCAAGGTCCGATCAGGGGGAACACTGAAGCTTTCTTT. This chain joins TRBV3-1 (or the pseudogene TRBV3-2) and TRBJ1-1; the D gene is possibly TRBD1 (6 bases). Germline CDR1 is LGHDT and CDR2 is YNNKEL (reference sequence). The germline V and J ends were trimmed by 1 base and 1 base, with 13 bases remaining between them. The CDR3 covers 16 residues.

The chain joins TRBV18 to TRBJ2-7; 11 bases are shared with TRBD1. V gave up 0 bases and J gave up 3 bases; unmatched junction bases: 4. The CDR3 is made up of 16 amino acids. Germline-derived CDR1 and CDR2 are KGHSH and LQKENI. CDR3 residues: CASSPPGQGVVYEQYF. In DNA form, the CDR3 reads TGTGCCAGCTCACCACCGGGACAGGGGGTGGTCTACGAGCAGTACTTC.